These 21 T cell receptor beta chains were all obtained from the same sample, sequenced in a study of cytomegalovirus exposure and HLA in healthy donors. Profiled with immunoSEQ multiplex PCR; TCRdb holds only in-frame clones, not every one. The sample has tens of thousands of clones, 90% to 97% seen once. Sequencing input: PBMCs. The receptor source for this set is a man in his late teens or twenties in good health and CMV-seropositive.

V and J are TRBV7-2 and TRBJ1-1, with TRBD1 identical over 8 bases. V shed 5 bases and J 12 bases; nucleotides not matched to a gene: 11. The CDR3 sequence is 13 residues long. CDR1 is SGHTA, CDR2 FQGNSA, per germline. Written as DNA, the CDR3 is TGTGCCAGCAGCCCCGGACAGGGAATCGTAACTTTCTTT. It yields the protein CASSPGQGIVTFF.

CDR3 coding DNA: TGTGCCAGCAGTTACGGTGCAGAACACAAAAACATTCAGTACTTC. It translates to CASSYGAEHKNIQYF. The chain carries TRBV6-5 and TRBJ2-4; D not resolved. Germline V CDR1 and CDR2: MNHEY, SVGAGI. This CDR3 region has 15 residues. V dropped 2 bases and J dropped 3 bases, with 11 bases sitting between them.

This chain joins TRBV27 and TRBJ2-3; TRBD2 aligns across 14 bases. The J segment lost 9 bases and the V segment lost 2 bases, leaving 13 bases of the junction unmatched. The CDR3 runs 18 residues. Germline CDR1 reads MNHEY; CDR2 reads SMNVEV (reference sequence). In DNA, the CDR3 is TGTGCCAGCAGTTTAGCCCTAACGGGACTAGCGGGAGCCAGGACGCAGTATTTT. The encoded protein is CASSLALTGLAGARTQYF.

This sequence joins TRBV7-9 and TRBJ2-7; TRBD1 might be the D (5 bases). The CDR3 is made up of 15 amino acids. Trimming cost V 5 bases and J 2 bases, with 16 bases left between them. Germline values: CDR1 SEHNR, CDR2 FQNEAQ (reference sequence). CDR3 sequence (DNA): TGTGCCAGCAGCCCCGCCAACGGACATCCCTACGAGCAGTACTTC. It is translated as CASSPANGHPYEQYF.

The chain has TRBV28 and TRBJ2-3, with 7 nucleotides matching TRBD2. Trimming at V came to 6 bases and at J to 1 base, leaving 7 bases not matched to a gene. This CDR3 is built from 15 residues. Germline-derived CDR1 and CDR2 are MDHEN and SYDVKM. CDR3 protein: CASRLGLMGTDTQYF. CDR3 in DNA: TGTGCCAGCAGGCTGGGACTAATGGGCACAGATACGCAGTATTTT.

This chain connects TRBV27 to TRBJ2-5; tentatively, D is TRBD2 (6 bases). This CDR3 is 13 amino acids long. The V gene lost 6 bases and the J gene lost 5 bases, with 13 bases spanning the gap. CDR1 and CDR2 (germline): MNHEY, SMNVEV (reference sequence). CDR3: CASREGRWETQYF. The CDR3 bases are TGTGCCAGCAGGGAGGGTCGATGGGAGACCCAGTACTTC.

CDR3 nucleotide sequence: TGCGCCAGCAGCCCCCGGGCGGGGGTCAATCAGCCCCAGCATTTT. Translation gives CASSPRAGVNQPQHF. This chain connects TRBV5-1 to TRBJ1-5; tentative D call: TRBD1 (5 bases). Germline assignment: CDR1 SGHRS and CDR2 YFSETQ. The CDR3 spans 15 residues. V was clipped by 4 bases and J by 3 bases, with 14 bases between them.

This chain uses TRBV5-1 with TRBJ1-4; the D is unclear. The V end lost 1 base, the J end lost 1 base, and 11 bases lay between the germline ends. Germline V gene data show CDR1 as SGHRS and CDR2 as YFSETQ. The CDR3 is made up of 16 amino acids. CDR3 sequence: CASSLLPGRTNEKLFF. The CDR3 DNA sequence: TGCGCCAGCAGCTTGCTACCGGGGAGAACTAATGAAAAACTGTTTTTT. Combining the CDR3 with reference TRBV5-1 and TRBJ1-4 gives the whole variable domain KAGVTQTPRYLIKTRGQQVTLSCSPISGHRSVSWYQQTPGQGLQFLFEYFSETQRNKGNFPGRFSGRQFSNSRSEMNVSTLELGDSALYLCASSLLPGRTNEKLFFGSGTQLSVL.

This sequence joins TRBV2 and TRBJ1-5; D might be TRBD1 (5 bases). Germline V gene sequence: CDR1 SNHLY, CDR2 FYNNEI. The CDR3 is 12 amino acids. V was cut by 3 bases and J by 7 bases, with 7 bases left in between. CDR3 bases: TGTGCCAGCAGTGACGGGGGACAGCCCCAGCATTTT. It yields the protein CASSDGGQPQHF. Together with reference TRBV2 and TRBJ1-5, the CDR3 gives the full variable domain: EPEVTQTPSHQVTQMGQEVILRCVPISNHLYFYWYRQILGQKVEFLVSFYNNEISEKSEIFDDQFSVERPDGSNFTLKIRSTKLEDSAMYFCASSDGGQPQHFGDGTRLSIL.

This sequence joins TRBV6-6 and TRBJ1-1; no clear D gene. The ends were cut back, 1 base at V and 7 bases at J, with 4 bases in the middle. This CDR3 is built from 11 residues. Germline CDR1 MNHNY, CDR2 SVGAGI (reference sequence). CDR3 sequence: CASSYFREAFF. The CDR3 bases are TGTGCCAGCAGTTACTTCCGTGAAGCTTTCTTT.

V gene TRBV5-4 combines with J gene TRBJ1-1; D is unresolved. Germline V gene sequence: CDR1 SGHNT, CDR2 YYREEE (reference sequence). The CDR3 is 15 amino acids. V lost 4 bases to trimming and J lost 2 bases, with 15 bases between them. The DNA for the CDR3 is TGTGCCAGCAGCCCAAGGCGGGAGCCAAACACTGAAGCTTTCTTT. Translated: CASSPRREPNTEAFF.

About this clone: At one end the junction does not follow the germline gene, possibly because of a read error. This rearrangement joins TRBV7-7 to TRBJ2-2, with TRBD2 matching over 12 bases. From germline, CDR1 is SSHAT and CDR2 FNYEAQ (reference sequence). The CDR3 extends over 16 amino acids. This CDR3 is CASSQGLAGSTGELFF. CDR3 coding DNA: TGTGCTAGCAGCCAGGGACTAGCGGGCTCGACCGGGGAGCTGTTTTTT.

The genes are TRBV7-3 and TRBJ1-2, with 7 bases identical to TRBD1. The CDR3 runs to 13 residues. The germline gives CDR1 SGHTA, CDR2 FQGTGA. The V gene end was trimmed by 1 base and the J gene end by 8 bases; junction bases not matched to a gene: 4. The CDR3 DNA reads as TGTGCCAGCAGCTTAAGAGGGGGCTGGGGCTACACCTTC. This sequence encodes CASSLRGGWGYTF.

The V and J genes are TRBV11-2 and TRBJ1-1; 7 bases align to TRBD1. Germline V CDR1 and CDR2: SGHAT, FQNNGV. J lost 8 bases, V lost 6 bases, and 6 bases had no gene match. The CDR3 extends over 12 amino acids. CDR3 bases: TGTGCCAGCAGGCGACAGGGTAGCGAAGCTTTCTTT. This translates into CASRRQGSEAFF. The variable domain in full, with the rest retrieved from reference TRBV11-2 and TRBJ1-1, is EAGVAQSPRYKIIEKRQSVAFWCNPISGHATLYWYQQILGQGPKLLIQFQNNGVVDDSQLPKDRFSAERLKGVDSTLKIQPAKLEDSAVYLCASRRQGSEAFFGQGTRLTVV.

The V gene is TRBV30, the J gene TRBJ2-7, with 8 bases aligning to TRBD1. V was clipped by 0 bases and J by 5 bases; unmatched bases: 9. Germline-derived CDR1 and CDR2 are GTSNPN and SVGIG (reference sequence). The CDR3 is 15 amino acids. The CDR3 nucleotides read TGTGCCTGGAGTGTCCCGACAGGGGATAGTAACGAGCAGTACTTC. It codes for CAWSVPTGDSNEQYF.

The count of this clone is one. V gene TRBV2 combines with J gene TRBJ2-1, with 10 nucleotides matching TRBD2. Trimming took 3 bases from V and 8 from J; bases not matched to a gene: 16. The CDR3 spans 18 residues. The germline CDR1 and CDR2 sequences are SNHLY and FYNNEI. CDR3: CASSEGVIPEREGYEQFF. CDR3 nucleotide sequence: TGTGCCAGCAGTGAGGGCGTTATTCCGGAGCGGGAGGGTTATGAGCAGTTCTTC.

The gene calls are TRBV6-5 and TRBJ1-5; 10 bases map to TRBD1. V was pared by 7 bases and J by 8 bases, with 5 bases of the junction left unmatched. The CDR3 totals 13 residues. Germline V lookup: CDR1 MNHEY, CDR2 SVGAGI. The CDR3 protein is CASTKDRGKPQHF. CDR3 nucleotides: TGTGCCAGCACCAAGGACAGGGGGAAGCCCCAGCATTTT.

This clone was detected a few times. The chain carries TRBV6-1 and TRBJ1-4; D is unresolved. CDR1 and CDR2 from the germline V gene are MNHNS and SASEGT. The CDR3 length is 15 residues. V lost 0 bases and J 7 bases, leaving 12 bases between the germline ends. CDR3 loop: CASSEAVEGGEKLFF. The CDR3 DNA reads TGTGCCAGCAGTGAAGCGGTGGAGGGCGGTGAAAAACTGTTTTTT.

This clone was recorded once. The J gene is TRBJ1-5, the V gene TRBV30, with D possibly matching TRBD1 (6 bases). This CDR3 spans 15 amino acids. V lost 2 bases, J lost 3 bases, and 14 bases lay in between. Looked up from germline, CDR1 is GTSNPN and CDR2 is SVGIG (reference sequence). The CDR3 loop is CAWSKQGKNNQPQHF. CDR3 bases: TGTGCCTGGAGTAAGCAGGGGAAGAACAATCAGCCCCAGCATTTT. The variable domain in full, completed from reference TRBV30 and TRBJ1-5, reads SQTIHQWPATLVQPVGSPLSLECTVEGTSNPNLYWYRQAAGRGLQLLFYSVGIGQISSEVPQNLSASRPQDRQFILSSKKLLLSDSGFYLCAWSKQGKNNQPQHFGDGTRLSIL.

The chain recombines TRBV10-2 with TRBJ1-2, with 8 bases aligning to TRBD1. CDR3 length: 15 residues. CDR1 is WSHSY, CDR2 SAAADI, per germline. J was trimmed by 4 bases and V by 0 bases; bases with no gene match: 4. Here the CDR3 DNA reads TGCGCCAGCAGTGAGTCCGGACAGGGCGGCTATGGCTACACCTTC. It is translated as CASSESGQGGYGYTF.

This clone was counted between two and nine times. This chain links TRBV6-4 with TRBJ1-1; 7 bases fit TRBD1. The CDR3 is 14 residues long. The V gene's germline CDR1 is MRHNA and CDR2 SNTAGT. Losses at the gene ends were 2 bases for V and 4 bases for J; bases not matched to a gene: 4. This CDR3 reads CASSDGSGGTEAFF. Written as DNA, the CDR3 is TGTGCCAGCAGTGACGGCTCAGGGGGCACTGAAGCTTTCTTT.